The TCR beta chain described here comes from a study of T-cell memory formation after mild COVID-19. A remark on this clonotype: Antigen specificity is unknown.

After 5'RACE with constant-segment primers, TCR alpha and TCR beta cDNA libraries carrying sample barcodes and UMIs were obtained. TCRdb recomputed calls from the 5' RACE reads with MiXCR, one row per CDR3 protein. The sample contains roughly 350,000 distinct CDR3 sequences, roughly 21% of which appear only once. The study, taken as a whole, reports: Later expanders leaned toward CD4+, whereas clones contracting from day 15 to 85 were balanced CD4/CD8.

V was clipped by 3 bases and J by 6 bases, with 12 bases between them. The CDR3 consists of 14 residues. Sequenced: PBMCs or a T cell subset sorted from them (not recorded which). The chain employs TRBV12-3 or TRBV12-4 and TRBJ2-1; D gene ambiguous. The clonotype originates from an adult woman who had mild COVID-19 (a few samples of this study predate the infection). Cell type and time point are not known. CDR3 amino acids: CASSFVLSSNEQFF. The CDR3 coding sequence is TGTGCCAGCAGTTTTGTCCTCTCGTCCAATGAGCAGTTCTTC.